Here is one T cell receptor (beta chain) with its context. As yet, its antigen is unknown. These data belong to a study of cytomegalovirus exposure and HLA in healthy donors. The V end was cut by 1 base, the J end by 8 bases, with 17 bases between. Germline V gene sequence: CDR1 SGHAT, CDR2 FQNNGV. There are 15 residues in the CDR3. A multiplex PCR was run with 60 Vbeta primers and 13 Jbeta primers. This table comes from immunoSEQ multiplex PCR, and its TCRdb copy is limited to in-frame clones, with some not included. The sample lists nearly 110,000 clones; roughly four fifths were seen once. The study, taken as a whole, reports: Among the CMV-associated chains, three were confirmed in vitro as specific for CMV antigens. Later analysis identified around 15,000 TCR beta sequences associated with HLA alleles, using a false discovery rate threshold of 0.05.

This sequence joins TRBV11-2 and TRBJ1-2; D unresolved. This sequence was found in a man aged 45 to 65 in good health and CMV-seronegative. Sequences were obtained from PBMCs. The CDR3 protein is CASSLGEQWVDGYTF. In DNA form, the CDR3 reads TGTGCCAGCAGCTTAGGTGAACAGTGGGTAGACGGCTACACCTTC.